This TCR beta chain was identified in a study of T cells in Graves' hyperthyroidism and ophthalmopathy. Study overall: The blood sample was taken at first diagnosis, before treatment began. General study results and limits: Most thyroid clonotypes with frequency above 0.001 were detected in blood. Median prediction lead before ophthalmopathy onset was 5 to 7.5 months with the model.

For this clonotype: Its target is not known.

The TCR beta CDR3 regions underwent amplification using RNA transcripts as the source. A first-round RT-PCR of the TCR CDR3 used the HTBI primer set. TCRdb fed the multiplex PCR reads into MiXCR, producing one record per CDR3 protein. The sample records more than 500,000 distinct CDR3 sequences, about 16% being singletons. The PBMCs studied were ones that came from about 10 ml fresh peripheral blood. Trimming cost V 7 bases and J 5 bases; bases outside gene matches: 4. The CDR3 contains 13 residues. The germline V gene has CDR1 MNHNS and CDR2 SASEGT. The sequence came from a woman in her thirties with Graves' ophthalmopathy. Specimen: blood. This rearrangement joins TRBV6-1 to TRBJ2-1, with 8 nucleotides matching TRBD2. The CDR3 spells CASKREGHNEQFF. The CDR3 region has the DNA TGTGCCAGCAAACGGGAGGGGCACAATGAGCAGTTCTTC.